The sequence of this TCR beta chain was determined in a study of T-cell memory formation after mild COVID-19. Study-wide results and caveats: Clones contracting over day 15 to 85 were CD4/CD8 balanced, with later expanders leaning CD4+.

Trimming left V 5 bases short and J 3 bases short, with 16 bases between. The CDR3 has 15 amino acids. Germline CDR1 SEHNR, CDR2 FQNEAQ (reference sequence). Turning to this clonotype: The antigen is not known.

TCRdb itself ran the 5' RACE reads through MiXCR, one entry per CDR3 protein. The sample shows roughly 140,000 distinct CDR3 sequences, 11% to 15% of them seen only once. What was sequenced was PBMCs or a T cell subset sorted from them (not recorded which). V and J are TRBV7-9 and TRBJ2-5; D may match TRBD1 or TRBD2 (6 bases each). The source is an adult woman who had mild COVID-19 (a few samples of this study predate the infection). Cell type and time point are not known. The CDR3 sequence is CASSPTGGGEETQYF. In nucleotides, the CDR3 is TGTGCCAGCAGCCCCACAGGAGGGGGAGAAGAGACCCAGTACTTC. Supplemented by reference TRBV7-9 and TRBJ2-5, the full variable domain reads DTGVSQNPRHKITKRGQNVTFRCDPISEHNRLYWYRQTLGQGPEFLTYFQNEAQLEKSRLLSDRFSAERPKGSFSTLEIQRTEQGDSAMYLCASSPTGGGEETQYFGPGTRLLVL.